This is a list of T cell receptor beta chains from one sample in a study of identical twins. TCRdb reprocessed the 5' RACE reads via MiXCR and lists one record per CDR3 protein. The data show roughly 220,000 distinct CDR3 sequences, 6.5% to 8% seen once. A further study also used this sample, focusing on T cells expressing NK-cell markers.

The material sequenced was CD8+ T cells sorted from blood. The receptors were gathered from a woman between 18 and 30 years old in good health. CDR3s include the opening cysteine and the closing phenylalanine or tryptophan. A clone size is listed for some rows: how often the clone was seen (once, few, many), or a class if it is expanded.

few	TRBJ2-7	TRBV15	CATSRPQASYEQYF
many	TRBJ2-7	TRBV12-3/TRBV12-4	CASSLGGHSYEQYF
few	TRBJ1-4	TRBV7-9	CASSLAGWRTNEKLFF
-	TRBJ2-7	TRBV27	CASSFSSRRYEQYF
many	TRBJ2-3	TRBV15	CATSRPTSADTQYF
-	TRBJ2-1	TRBV20-1	CSAPGAHYYNEQFF
-	TRBJ2-1	TRBV4-3	CASSQIAGPSYNEQFF
-	TRBJ1-1	TRBV5-6	CASALEVNTEAFF
-	TRBJ2-1	TRBV3-1	CASSQETGVYSYNEQFF
many	TRBJ2-1	TRBV20-1	CSASSPGLDHNEQFF
-	TRBJ2-3	TRBV3-1	CASSLAGGGGTQYF
many	TRBJ2-1	TRBV27	CASRRRGGLNEQFF
-	TRBJ2-7	TRBV6-2/TRBV6-3	CASSYSIVEQYF
-	TRBJ2-5	TRBV12-3/TRBV12-4	CASSLASTSGETQYF
few	TRBJ2-7	TRBV3-1	CASSGRTSGGAYEQYF
few	TRBJ2-5	TRBV6-2/TRBV6-3	CASSYGQPETQYF
many	TRBJ1-1	TRBV12-3/TRBV12-4	CASEIGTEAFF
-	TRBJ1-1	TRBV5-4	CASSLGTGRFEAFF
few	TRBJ2-1	TRBV6-6	CASMDRGLQEQFF
few	TRBJ1-2	TRBV5-5	CASRNGQDYGYTF
-	TRBJ2-5	TRBV7-2	CASSLNSRETQYF
few	TRBJ2-7	TRBV7-9	CASSFPERGYEQYF
-	TRBJ2-1	TRBV12-3/TRBV12-4	CASSLRLEQFF
few	TRBJ2-1	TRBV5-1	CASSLLGGRDEQFF
few	TRBJ2-3	TRBV11-2	CASSLDRGGTDTQYF
-	TRBJ2-7	TRBV11-2	CASSHGLGEVYEQYF
-	TRBJ2-1	TRBV6-5	CASSYTGGVHNEQFF
-	TRBJ1-1	TRBV7-9	CASTINRVDTEAFF
few	TRBJ2-1	TRBV30	CAWSEGSNEQFF
-	TRBJ2-1	TRBV9	CASSGGLPYYNEQFF
-	TRBJ2-5	TRBV5-6	CASSAGLAETYQETQYF
-	TRBJ2-3	TRBV11-3	CASSWVRGLNTDTQYF
many	TRBJ2-7	TRBV20-1	CSASQREPYEQYF
many	TRBJ2-1	TRBV6-5	CASSYFGNGRNEQFF
few	TRBJ2-7	TRBV12-3/TRBV12-4	CASSWTGVYEQYF
-	TRBJ2-7	TRBV6-5	CASSSMTDRSRSYEQYF
few	TRBJ2-1	TRBV5-6	CASSSFTEQFF
many	TRBJ2-7	TRBV7-9	CASSNLASSEQYF
-	TRBJ2-3	TRBV11-3	CASSLDPPRSSTDTQYF
many	TRBJ1-5	TRBV5-5	CASSLFLNQPQHF
few	TRBJ1-1	TRBV29-1	CSVVGGRENQASTEAFF
few	TRBJ2-5	TRBV5-6	CASSWTGAVETQYF
-	TRBJ2-1	TRBV6-4	CASSDGAGGYNEQFF
many	TRBJ2-5	TRBV12-3/TRBV12-4	CASSPQAETQYF
-	TRBJ2-7	TRBV9	CASSAVAGREQYF
few	TRBJ1-3	TRBV7-6	CASSTKGGISGNTIYF
many	TRBJ1-2	TRBV5-1	CASSPDLGSRGYTF
-	TRBJ2-7	TRBV29-1	CSVPTGTPYEQYF
many	TRBJ2-1	TRBV11-1	CASSKTSGGLRPNNEQFF
few	TRBJ1-2	TRBV6-1	CASRGQGHYGYTF